This T cell receptor beta chain was captured in a study of Graves' ophthalmopathy and Graves' hyperthyroidism. This CDR3 region has 14 residues. The V and J ends lost 5 bases and 8 bases respectively, with 18 bases between them. Germline-derived CDR1 and CDR2 are MNHEY and SVGEGT. RNA transcripts served as template for amplifying TCR beta CDR3 sequences. The workflow started with a first-round RT-PCR run with HTBI primers and then moved on to a second-round multiplex PCR. TCRdb fed the multiplex PCR reads into MiXCR, producing one record per CDR3 protein. The sample contains hundreds of thousands of distinct CDR3 sequences, just over 15% of which appear only once. In this sample, this clonotype turned up many times.

This chain connects TRBV6-2 or TRBV6-3 to TRBJ1-1, with D tentatively TRBD1 (5 bases). This TCR was sampled from a woman aged 18-35 years with stable Graves' hyperthyroidism. What was sequenced was peripheral blood. CDR3 protein: CASSPSSGGDEAFF. For the CDR3, the DNA is TGTGCCAGCAGTCCTTCCTCGGGAGGGGACGAAGCTTTCTTT.